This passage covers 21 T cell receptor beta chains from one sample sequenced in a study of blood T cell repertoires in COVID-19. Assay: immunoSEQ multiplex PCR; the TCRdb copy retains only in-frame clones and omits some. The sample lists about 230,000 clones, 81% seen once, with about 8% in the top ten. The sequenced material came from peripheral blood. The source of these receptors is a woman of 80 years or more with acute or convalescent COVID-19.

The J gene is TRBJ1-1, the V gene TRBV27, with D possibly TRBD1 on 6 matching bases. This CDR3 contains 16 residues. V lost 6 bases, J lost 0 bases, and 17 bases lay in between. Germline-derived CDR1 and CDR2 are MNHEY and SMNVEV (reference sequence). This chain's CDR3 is CASRPPGQGMNTEAFF. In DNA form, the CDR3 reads TGTGCCAGCAGACCGCCCGGGCAGGGGATGAACACTGAAGCTTTCTTT.

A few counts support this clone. CDR3 DNA: TGTGCCAGCAGCCAAAATGTTTTTGGGCGCCAGCCCCAGCATTTT. It codes for CASSQNVFGRQPQHF. The V and J genes are TRBV3-1 (or the pseudogene TRBV3-2) and TRBJ1-5; D gene ambiguous. V shed 2 bases and J shed 7 bases, with 15 bases lying between them. The CDR3 length is 15 residues. Germline loops: CDR1 LGHDT, CDR2 YNNKEL (reference sequence).

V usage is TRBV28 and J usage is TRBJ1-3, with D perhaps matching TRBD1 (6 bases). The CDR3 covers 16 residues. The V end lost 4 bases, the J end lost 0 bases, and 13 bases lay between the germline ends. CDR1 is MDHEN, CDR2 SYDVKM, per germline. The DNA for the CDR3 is TGTGCCAGCAGTTCCTTGGGACAAACCTCTGGAAACACCATATATTTT. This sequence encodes CASSSLGQTSGNTIYF.

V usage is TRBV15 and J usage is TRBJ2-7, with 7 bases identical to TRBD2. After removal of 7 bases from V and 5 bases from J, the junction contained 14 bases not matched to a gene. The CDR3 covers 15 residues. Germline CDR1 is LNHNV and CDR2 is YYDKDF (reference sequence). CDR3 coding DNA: TGTGCCACCATCACTATGCGAGGAGCGGGAAACGAGCAGTACTTC. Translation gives CATITMRGAGNEQYF.

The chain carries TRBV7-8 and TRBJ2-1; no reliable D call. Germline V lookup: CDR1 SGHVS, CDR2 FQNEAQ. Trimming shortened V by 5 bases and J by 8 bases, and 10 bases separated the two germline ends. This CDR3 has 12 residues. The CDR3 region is CASSPRLDEQFF. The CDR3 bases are TGTGCCAGCAGCCCCCGACTCGATGAGCAGTTCTTC. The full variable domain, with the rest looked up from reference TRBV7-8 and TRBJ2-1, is GAGVSQSPRYKVAKRGQDVALRCDPISGHVSLFWYQQALGQGPEFLTYFQNEAQLDKSGLPSDRFFAERPEGSVSTLKIQRTQQEDSAVYLCASSPRLDEQFFGPGTRLTVL.

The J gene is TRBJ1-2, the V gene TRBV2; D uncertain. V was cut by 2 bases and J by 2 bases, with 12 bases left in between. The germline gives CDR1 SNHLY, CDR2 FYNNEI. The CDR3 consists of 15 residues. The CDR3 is CASSERNSINYGYTF. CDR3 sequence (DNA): TGTGCCAGCAGTGAAAGGAACAGTATAAACTATGGCTACACCTTC.

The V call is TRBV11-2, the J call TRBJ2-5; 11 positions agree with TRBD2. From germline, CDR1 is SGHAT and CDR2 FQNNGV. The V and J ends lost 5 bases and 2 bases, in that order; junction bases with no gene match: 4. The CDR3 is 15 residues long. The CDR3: CASSPLAGVQETQYF. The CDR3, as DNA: TGTGCCAGCAGCCCACTAGCGGGGGTACAAGAGACCCAGTACTTC.

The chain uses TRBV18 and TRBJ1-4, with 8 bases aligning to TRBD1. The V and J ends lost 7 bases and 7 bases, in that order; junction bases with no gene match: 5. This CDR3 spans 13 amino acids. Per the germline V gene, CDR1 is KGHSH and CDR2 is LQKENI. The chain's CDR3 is CASFPDRAEKLFF. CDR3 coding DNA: TGTGCCAGCTTTCCGGACAGGGCTGAAAAACTGTTTTTT.

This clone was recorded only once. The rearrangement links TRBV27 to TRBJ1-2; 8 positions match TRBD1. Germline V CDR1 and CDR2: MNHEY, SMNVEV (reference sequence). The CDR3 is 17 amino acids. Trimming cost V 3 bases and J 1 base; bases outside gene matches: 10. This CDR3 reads CASSFSLGQGGNYGYTF. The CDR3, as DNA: TGTGCCAGCAGTTTCAGTTTAGGACAGGGCGGTAACTATGGCTACACCTTC.

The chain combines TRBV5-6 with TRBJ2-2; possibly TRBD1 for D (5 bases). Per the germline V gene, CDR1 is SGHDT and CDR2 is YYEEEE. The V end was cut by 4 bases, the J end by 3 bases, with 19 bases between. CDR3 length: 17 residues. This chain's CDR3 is CASSPGWGVWDTGELFF. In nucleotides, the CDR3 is TGTGCCAGCAGCCCTGGCTGGGGCGTATGGGACACCGGGGAGCTGTTTTTT.

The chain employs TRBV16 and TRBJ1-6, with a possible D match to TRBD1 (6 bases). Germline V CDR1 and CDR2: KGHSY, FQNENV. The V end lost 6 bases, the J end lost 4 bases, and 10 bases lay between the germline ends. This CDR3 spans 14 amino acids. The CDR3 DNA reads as TGTGCCAGCAGGCAACAGGGATATAATTCACCCCTCCACTTT. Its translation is CASRQQGYNSPLHF.

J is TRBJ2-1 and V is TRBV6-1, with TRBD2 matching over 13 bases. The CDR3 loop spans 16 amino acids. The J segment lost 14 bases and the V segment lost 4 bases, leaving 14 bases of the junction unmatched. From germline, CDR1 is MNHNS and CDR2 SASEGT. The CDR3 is CASSGTSGRMGGSEFF. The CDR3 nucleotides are TGTGCCAGCAGTGGGACTAGCGGGAGAATGGGGGGGTCGGAGTTCTTC.

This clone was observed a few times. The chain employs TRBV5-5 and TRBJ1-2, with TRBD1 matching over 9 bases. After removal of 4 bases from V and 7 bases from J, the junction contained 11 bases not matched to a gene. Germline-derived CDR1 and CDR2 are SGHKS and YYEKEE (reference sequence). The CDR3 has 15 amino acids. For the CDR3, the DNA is TGTGCCAGCAGCCAGAGAGGACAGGGGATGGCTGGCTACACCTTC. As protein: CASSQRGQGMAGYTF.

The CDR3 sequence: CASRPRDREGYGYTF. CDR3 in DNA: TGTGCCAGCAGACCCCGGGACAGGGAGGGCTATGGCTACACCTTC. The chain carries TRBV6-5 and TRBJ1-2; 9 bases are shared with TRBD1. Germline trimming cut 6 bases from V and 4 bases from J; bases unmatched to any gene: 9. CDR3 length equals 15 residues. Germline loops: CDR1 MNHEY, CDR2 SVGAGI.

The CDR3 DNA reads TGTGCCAGTAGGACAAGGAACAATCAGCCCCAGCATTTT. Translated: CASRTRNNQPQHF. This rearrangement joins TRBV19 to TRBJ1-5; D is unclear. Germline V gene data show CDR1 as LNHDA and CDR2 as SQIVND (reference sequence). V gave up 6 bases and J gave up 3 bases, with 9 bases separating them. This CDR3 has 13 amino acids.

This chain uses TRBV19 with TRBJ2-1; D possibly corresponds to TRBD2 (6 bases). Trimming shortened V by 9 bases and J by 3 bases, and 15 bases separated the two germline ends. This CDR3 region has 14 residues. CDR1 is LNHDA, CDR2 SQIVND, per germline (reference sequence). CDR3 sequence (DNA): TGTGCCAGCAGAAGCGGGCCGAACTACAATGAGCAGTTCTTC. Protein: CASRSGPNYNEQFF.

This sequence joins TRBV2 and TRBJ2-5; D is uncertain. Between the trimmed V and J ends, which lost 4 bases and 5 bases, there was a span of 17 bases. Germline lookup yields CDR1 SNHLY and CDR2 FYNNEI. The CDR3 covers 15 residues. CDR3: CASSVGVSPEETQYF. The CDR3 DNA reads TGTGCCAGCAGTGTGGGTGTGTCTCCGGAGGAGACCCAGTACTTC.

CDR3 region: CASSLQGETQYF. In nucleotides, the CDR3 is TGTGCCAGCAGTTTACAGGGGGAGACCCAGTACTTC. The chain links TRBV6-5 to TRBJ2-5; 7 bases match TRBD1. Germline-derived CDR1 and CDR2 are MNHEY and SVGAGI. V lost 4 bases to trimming and J lost 5 bases; unmatched junction nucleotides: 1. This CDR3 region has 12 residues.

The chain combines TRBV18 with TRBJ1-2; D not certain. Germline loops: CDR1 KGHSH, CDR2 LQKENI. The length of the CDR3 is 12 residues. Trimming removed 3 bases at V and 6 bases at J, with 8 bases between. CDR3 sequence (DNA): TGTGCCAGCTCACCTGGAACAGATGGCTACACCTTC. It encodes CASSPGTDGYTF.

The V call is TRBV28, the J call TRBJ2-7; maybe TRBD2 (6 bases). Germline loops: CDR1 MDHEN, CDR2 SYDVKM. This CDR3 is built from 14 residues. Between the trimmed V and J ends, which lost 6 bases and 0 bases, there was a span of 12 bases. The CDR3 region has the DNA TGTGCCAGCAGACGTAGCGGTAGCTCCTACGAGCAGTACTTC. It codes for CASRRSGSSYEQYF.

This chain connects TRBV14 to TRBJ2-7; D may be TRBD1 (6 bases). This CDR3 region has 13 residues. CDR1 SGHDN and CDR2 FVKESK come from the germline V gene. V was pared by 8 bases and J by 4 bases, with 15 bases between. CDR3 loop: CASASGVLYEQYF. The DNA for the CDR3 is TGTGCCAGCGCATCAGGGGTTTTATACGAGCAGTACTTC. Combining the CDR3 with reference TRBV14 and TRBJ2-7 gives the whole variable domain EAGVTQFPSHSVIEKGQTVTLRCDPISGHDNLYWYRRVMGKEIKFLLHFVKESKQDESGMPNNRFLAERTGGTYSTLKVQPAELEDSGVYFCASASGVLYEQYFGPGTRLTVT.